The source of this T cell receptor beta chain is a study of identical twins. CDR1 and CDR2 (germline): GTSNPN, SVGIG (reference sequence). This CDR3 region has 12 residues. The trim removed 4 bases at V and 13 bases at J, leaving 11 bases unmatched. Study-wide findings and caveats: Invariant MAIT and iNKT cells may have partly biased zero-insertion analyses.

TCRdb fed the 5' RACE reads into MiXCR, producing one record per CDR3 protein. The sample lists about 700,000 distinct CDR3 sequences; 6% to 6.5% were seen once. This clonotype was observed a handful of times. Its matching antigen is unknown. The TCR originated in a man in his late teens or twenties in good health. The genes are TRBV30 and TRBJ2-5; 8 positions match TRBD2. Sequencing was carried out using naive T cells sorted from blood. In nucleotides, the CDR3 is TGTGCCTGGATCGGGCTAGCGGGTATACTGTACTTC. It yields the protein CAWIGLAGILYF.